This T cell receptor beta chain is from a study of T cells after posttransplantation cyclophosphamide. Findings and caveats of the study: Later post-transplant blood repertoires were often dominated by donor CD8+ memory clones. Recipient CMV seropositivity and CMV reactivation strongly tracked TRB clonality. Skin or GI-infiltrating T cells shared few TRB sequences with blood.

Assay: immunoSEQ multiplex PCR; the TCRdb copy retains only in-frame clones and omits some. The sample has about 7,300 clones; about 90% are singletons. This related bone marrow graft donor gave peripheral blood on the day of marrow donation. This clone appeared a few times. Its specificity is unknown. The ends were cut back, 5 bases at V and 1 base at J, with 12 bases in the middle. Germline values: CDR1 MNHEY, CDR2 SVGAGI. The CDR3 totals 15 residues. The chain is built from TRBV6-5 and TRBJ1-3, with D possibly TRBD1 on 5 matching bases. Sequencing was done on a sample of CD4+ T cells sorted from blood. The sequence was obtained from a woman in her 50s in good health and a related stem cell transplant donor. CDR3 DNA: TGTGCCAGCAGTACCGCAGGGATATCTGGAAACACCATATATTTT. It is translated as CASSTAGISGNTIYF.